A selection of T cell receptor beta chains follows, all from one sample in a study of response to subunit inactivated influenza vaccine. MiXCR was run by TCRdb on the RT-PCR reads, yielding one entry per CDR3 protein. The table lists 280,000 or so distinct CDR3 sequences, less than 25% of them singletons. Material: PBMCs from blood, obtained less than 22 months after vaccination. Source of these receptors: a man aged 50-75 years who received an inactivated influenza vaccine. The CDR3 runs from the conserved cysteine through the conserved F or W. The order of the fields is CDR3 DNA, CDR3 protein, J gene, D gene, V gene, clone size. The D gene is left open where the match is weak. Some rows have no size entry. The others give once, few or many, or a class for an expanded clone.

TGTGCCAGCAGGAAGGACCGCCGGGGTGGCTACACCTTC	CASRKDRRGGYTF	TRBJ1-2	-	TRBV6-1	-
TGTGCCAGCAGCTTTAGGCTTGGGGCGGGTGAAAAACTGTTTTTT	CASSFRLGAGEKLFF	TRBJ1-4	-	TRBV5-5	few
TGCAGCGTTGAACGAGGGGCGGGTAGCTATGGCTACACCTTC	CSVERGAGSYGYTF	TRBJ1-2	-	TRBV29-1	few
TGTGCCATCAGTTCCCCAGGATCTACCTACAATGAGCAGTTCTTC	CAISSPGSTYNEQFF	TRBJ2-1	-	TRBV10-3	-
TGCGCCAGCAGCTTACAAACCAAAACAGGGGGAGAATACTCACCCCTCCACTTT	CASSLQTKTGGEYSPLHF	TRBJ1-6	TRBD1	TRBV5-1	-
TGTGCCAGCAGCCAAGGGGGGGTCGGGGAGCTGTTTTTT	CASSQGGVGELFF	TRBJ2-2	-	TRBV3-1	few
TGCAGTGCTACCGAGGGACAGGGGAATGAAAAACTGTTTTTT	CSATEGQGNEKLFF	TRBJ1-4	TRBD1	TRBV20-1	few
TGCGCCAGCAGCTTGACCTCCCAGGGGGCTTACGAGCAGTACTTC	CASSLTSQGAYEQYF	TRBJ2-7	TRBD1	TRBV5-1	-
TGTGCCAGCAGCTTAGGGATCCTCGGCCAAGGGCCCCAGCATTTT	CASSLGILGQGPQHF	TRBJ1-5	-	TRBV7-8	-
TGCAGCGTGGACAGGCGCCAAGCTTTCTTT	CSVDRRQAFF	TRBJ1-1	TRBD1	TRBV29-1	-
TGTGCCAGCATTCACATAGGAGGGGGCACAGATACGCAGTATTTT	CASIHIGGGTDTQYF	TRBJ2-3	-	TRBV6-1	few
TGTGCCAGCAGTCTTCCAGGGTCGATTCTGTTTTTT	CASSLPGSILFF	TRBJ1-4	-	TRBV25-1	many
TGTGCCAGCAGGGGAAGGTCTGCGGATGAGCAGTTCTTC	CASRGRSADEQFF	TRBJ2-1	-	TRBV28	-
TGTGCCAGCAGGGGTCGGCCCGGGGCCAACGTCCTGACTTTC	CASRGRPGANVLTF	TRBJ2-6	-	TRBV7-9	-
TGTGCCAGCAGCGTAGGAAAGGGGAAGAACTATGGCTACACCTTC	CASSVGKGKNYGYTF	TRBJ1-2	-	TRBV9	few
TGCAGTGCTAGAGAGGGGACTTCCTTTAGCTCCTACAATGAGCAGTTCTTC	CSAREGTSFSSYNEQFF	TRBJ2-1	-	TRBV20-1	few
TGCGCCAGCAGCCAAGATCCCGCCCCGGGAAACTATGGCTACACCTTC	CASSQDPAPGNYGYTF	TRBJ1-2	-	TRBV4-1	few
TGTGCCAGCAGTCAGGACAGGCCTAACTATGGCTACACCTTC	CASSQDRPNYGYTF	TRBJ1-2	TRBD1	TRBV6-1	many
TGTGCCAGCAGGCCAGGGACAGGATCGGCTCAGCCCCAGCATTTT	CASRPGTGSAQPQHF	TRBJ1-5	TRBD1	TRBV5-5	-
TGCGCCAGCAGCCAAGAAAGTCAGACAGGGAACACTGAAGCTTTCTTT	CASSQESQTGNTEAFF	TRBJ1-1	-	TRBV4-1	many
TGCGCCAGCAGCTTGCTGGTGGGAGAAAAGAGCTCCTACGAGCAGTACTTC	CASSLLVGEKSSYEQYF	TRBJ2-7	-	TRBV5-1	-
TGTGCCAGTAGTCCGGTCCCCTCTGGAAACACCATATATTTT	CASSPVPSGNTIYF	TRBJ1-3	-	TRBV19	few
TGTGCCAGCAGTTTATCTGGGGGCGGCAATCAGCCCCAGCATTTT	CASSLSGGGNQPQHF	TRBJ1-5	-	TRBV12-3/TRBV12-4	many
TGCAGCGTTGGGCAGGGAGCGAACACTGAAGCTTTCTTT	CSVGQGANTEAFF	TRBJ1-1	-	TRBV29-1	many
TGTGCCAGCAGCCCGGTTCGAGCTGCAACTAATGAAAAACTGTTTTTT	CASSPVRAATNEKLFF	TRBJ1-4	-	TRBV28	-
TGTGCCAGCAGTTACAGCGACAGGGCAGCAGGAAACACCATATATTTT	CASSYSDRAAGNTIYF	TRBJ1-3	TRBD1	TRBV6-5	few
TGCAGCGCCATAACTAGCGGGGGAAACACCGGGGAGCTGTTTTTT	CSAITSGGNTGELFF	TRBJ2-2	TRBD2	TRBV29-1	-
TGTGCCAGCAGCCGGGTGGTGAGTGTCAGTGGCAATGAGCAGTTCTTC	CASSRVVSVSGNEQFF	TRBJ2-1	-	TRBV3-1	-
TGTGCCAGCGCCGGGGGTAGGCGGGAGACCCAGTACTTC	CASAGGRRETQYF	TRBJ2-5	-	TRBV28	-
TGTGCCAGCAGGTCTACCGGGACTACCGGGGAGCTGTTTTTT	CASRSTGTTGELFF	TRBJ2-2	-	TRBV7-9	few
TGTGCCAGCAGCAAGGAACAACGGGGTACTGAAGCTTTCTTT	CASSKEQRGTEAFF	TRBJ1-1	-	TRBV7-6	many
TGTGCCAGCAGCTCTCCGGACCGCAGGAGCTACGAGCAGTACTTC	CASSSPDRRSYEQYF	TRBJ2-7	-	TRBV6-1	few